This T cell receptor beta chain is drawn from a study of T cell changes during pregnancy in multiple sclerosis. CDR3 length: 16 amino acids. Looked up from germline, CDR1 is LGHNA and CDR2 is YSLEER. Trimming cost V 4 bases and J 0 bases, with 15 bases left between them. This table comes from immunoSEQ multiplex PCR, and its TCRdb copy is limited to in-frame clones, with some not included. The sample includes approximately 69,000 clones, 94% seen only once; the top ten take about 0.6%. This clonotype was sampled from a female donor with multiple sclerosis, enrolled in a pregnancy study. The chain is built from TRBV4-3 and TRBJ1-1, with a weak D call TRBD1 (5 bases). The material sequenced was peripheral blood, taken in the third trimester of pregnancy. The CDR3 DNA is TGCGCCAGCAGCCGCCGCCCCGCAGGGCTGAACACTGAAGCTTTCTTT. This codes for CASSRRPAGLNTEAFF.